These T cell receptor beta chains were read from a single sample in a study of beta chain features in type 1 diabetes. The data were produced by immunoSEQ multiplex PCR, yet TCRdb's version contains in-frame clones alone and is incomplete. The sample yields fewer than 250,000 clones, 7.5% to 10% seen once. The source material was naive CD4+ T cells from blood. Receptor source: a woman aged 18-29 years in good health. The CDR3 runs from the conserved cysteine through the conserved F or W. Each record gives: J gene, V gene, CDR3 protein.

TRBJ2-5 | TRBV10-3 | CAIRIDRTQETQYF
TRBJ2-2 | TRBV19 | CASSIEVNTGELFF
TRBJ1-6 | TRBV30 | CAWNRDRGYSPLHF
TRBJ2-7 | TRBV18 | CASSLAVGGEQYF
TRBJ1-5 | TRBV30 | CAWSVLGQGPVMTQHF
TRBJ1-2 | TRBV30 | CAWSATRQGGGYTF
TRBJ2-6 | TRBV5-4 | CASSSLWPGANVLTF
TRBJ2-5 | TRBV5-1 | CASSLLGQGGETQYF
TRBJ1-2 | TRBV6-5 | CASSYSGTTNYGYTF
TRBJ2-2 | TRBV6-1 | CASRQADTGELFF
TRBJ2-5 | TRBV10-3 | CAVSPGQGRETQYF
TRBJ1-1 | TRBV19 | CASRDPAGNTEAFF
TRBJ2-2 | TRBV5-6 | CASSRPGPRGLTNTGELFF
TRBJ2-1 | TRBV30 | CAWSVGRTSGSYNEQFF
TRBJ2-1 | TRBV11-3 | CASSVSPGQGEQFF
TRBJ2-3 | TRBV7-9 | CASSLNRTRVRTDTQYF
TRBJ2-7 | TRBV2 | CASHYRQYEQYF
- | TRBV9 | CASSVDQGSGEQYF
TRBJ1-2 | TRBV14 | CASSQSLRDRGHNYGYTF
TRBJ2-7 | TRBV5-1 | CASSDRDFNEQYF